These 25 T cell receptor beta chains came from one sample sequenced in a study of T cell responses to AZD1222 COVID-19 vaccine (dated by TCRdb to the early 2020s). The library was made by the immunoSEQ multiplex PCR assay. This is the immuneACCESS table as TCRdb keeps it, with only in-frame sequences that have V and J called. A part of the clones is gone; compared with another copy, unresolved V genes explain less than half, and the rest is unexplained. The sample records over 95,000 clones, approximately 84% of which are singletons. Together, the top ten hold around 14% of the sample. The time point label here, explained by the study, means: about 28 days (+/-7) after the second vaccine dose. The specimen was peripheral blood, collected 28 days after the second AZD1222 dose. The receptors were gathered from an adult who received the AZD1222 COVID-19 vaccine.

This chain joins TRBV2 and TRBJ1-4, with 8 nucleotides matching TRBD1. Per germline, CDR1 SNHLY and CDR2 FYNNEI. With 0 bases clipped from V and 10 bases from J, the junction kept 4 bases outside the gene matches. The CDR3 spans 14 residues. CDR3 DNA: TGTGCCAGCAGTGAAGCCAGGGGGCTTGGAAAACTGTTTTTT. Protein product: CASSEARGLGKLFF.

The chain couples TRBV6-2 or TRBV6-3 to TRBJ1-5; 7 positions agree with TRBD1. This CDR3 comprises 13 residues. Germline trimming cut 6 bases from V and 7 bases from J; bases unmatched to any gene: 6. Per the germline V gene, CDR1 is MNHEY and CDR2 is SVGEGT. CDR3: CASSDRERQPQHF. CDR3 coding DNA: TGTGCCAGCAGCGACAGGGAAAGGCAGCCCCAGCATTTT.

V and J are TRBV6-2 or TRBV6-3 and TRBJ1-2; D is ambiguous. Looked up from germline, CDR1 is MNHEY and CDR2 is SVGEGT. The CDR3 runs to 13 residues. With 2 bases removed from V and 3 bases from J, the gap between germline ends came to 7 bases. The CDR3 DNA is TGTGCCAGCAGTTACATTGATCACTATGGCTACACCTTC. This codes for CASSYIDHYGYTF.

The J gene is TRBJ2-5, the V gene TRBV5-1, with 8 bases that match TRBD2. Germline CDR1 reads SGHRS; CDR2 reads YFSETQ. The CDR3 is made up of 13 amino acids. V lost 8 bases, J lost 7 bases, and 10 bases stayed unmatched. The CDR3 nucleotides are TGCGCCAGTACGACGGGGGGGCTGGGGACCCAGTACTTC. This gives the protein CASTTGGLGTQYF. Full variable domain (rest looked up from reference TRBV5-1 and TRBJ2-5): KAGVTQTPRYLIKTRGQQVTLSCSPISGHRSVSWYQQTPGQGLQFLFEYFSETQRNKGNFPGRFSGRQFSNSRSEMNVSTLELGDSALYLCASTTGGLGTQYFGPGTRLLVL.

The chain has TRBV19 and TRBJ1-2, with TRBD1 matching 7 bases. The V gene's germline CDR1 is LNHDA and CDR2 SQIVND (reference sequence). J gave up 4 bases and V 7 bases, and 9 bases lay outside the gene matches. The CDR3 has 14 amino acids. Written as DNA, the CDR3 is TGTGCCAGTACAAACCCGGGACAGTCCTATGGCTACACCTTC. Translated: CASTNPGQSYGYTF.

The rearrangement links TRBV6-1 to TRBJ1-2; 10 bases match TRBD1. After removal of 0 bases from V and 3 bases from J, the junction contained 1 base not matched to a gene. The CDR3 has 15 amino acids. Per germline, CDR1 MNHNS and CDR2 SASEGT. CDR3 DNA sequence: TGTGCCAGCAGTGAAGCCGGGACAGGGGACTATGGCTACACCTTC. Amino acid sequence: CASSEAGTGDYGYTF.

V gene TRBV6-5 combines with J gene TRBJ2-3, with TRBD1 matching over 7 bases. V gave up 7 bases and J gave up 3 bases; unmatched junction bases: 10. The CDR3 sequence is 15 residues long. Looked up from germline, CDR1 is MNHEY and CDR2 is SVGAGI. This CDR3 is CASKPTGPKTDTQYF. CDR3 DNA sequence: TGTGCCAGCAAGCCGACAGGGCCAAAAACAGATACGCAGTATTTT.

The J gene is TRBJ2-7, the V gene TRBV18, with 7 bases identical to TRBD1. The CDR3 runs 14 residues. J was trimmed by 4 bases and V by 4 bases; bases with no gene match: 7. The germline CDR1 and CDR2 sequences are KGHSH and LQKENI. CDR3 amino acids: CASSLGTDQYEQYF. In DNA, the CDR3 is TGTGCCAGCTCACTCGGGACAGATCAATACGAGCAGTACTTC.

The rearrangement uses TRBV11-3 and TRBJ1-2; weak D call: TRBD1 (5 bases). Germline values: CDR1 SGHNT, CDR2 YENEEA. V lost 9 bases, J lost 6 bases, and 20 bases lay in between. The CDR3 sequence is 14 residues long. The CDR3 spells CASAIGTTGDGYTF. The CDR3 DNA reads as TGTGCCAGTGCGATTGGGACCACGGGAGATGGCTACACCTTC.

The chain recombines TRBV6-1 with TRBJ1-4, with TRBD1 as a possible D gene (5 bases). This CDR3 is 16 amino acids long. Trimming pared 1 base from V and 3 bases from J, leaving 12 bases between. CDR1 is MNHNS and CDR2 is SASEGT in the germline V gene. The CDR3 region is CASSEVLSGANEKLFF. In DNA form, the CDR3 reads TGTGCCAGCAGTGAAGTCTTGTCGGGGGCTAATGAAAAACTGTTTTTT.

This clone came up once. The V call is TRBV5-1, the J call TRBJ1-4; D unclear. The germline gives CDR1 SGHRS, CDR2 YFSETQ. This CDR3 region has 14 residues. Deletions cut 2 bases from V and 6 bases from J, with 11 bases between. CDR3 loop: CASSFRTTDEKLFF. CDR3 sequence (DNA): TGCGCCAGCAGCTTTAGAACAACCGATGAAAAACTGTTTTTT. Based on the CDR3 plus reference TRBV5-1 and TRBJ1-4, the full variable domain is KAGVTQTPRYLIKTRGQQVTLSCSPISGHRSVSWYQQTPGQGLQFLFEYFSETQRNKGNFPGRFSGRQFSNSRSEMNVSTLELGDSALYLCASSFRTTDEKLFFGSGTQLSVL.

The rearrangement links TRBV7-9 to TRBJ2-1; D may correspond to TRBD1 or TRBD2 (5 bases each). CDR3 length: 15 residues. The V end was cut by 5 bases, the J end by 4 bases, with 15 bases between. Germline loops: CDR1 SEHNR, CDR2 FQNEAQ (reference sequence). As DNA, the CDR3 is TGTGCCAGCAGCCGGCCGGGGCCCGAGTACAATGAGCAGTTCTTC. This sequence encodes CASSRPGPEYNEQFF.

The rearrangement joins TRBV5-1 to TRBJ2-7, with D hard to call. Trimming shortened V by 0 bases and J by 7 bases, and 5 bases separated the two germline ends. The CDR3 extends over 11 amino acids. Germline CDR1 and CDR2: SGHRS and YFSETQ. Here the CDR3 reads CASSLGGEQYF. DNA for the CDR3: TGCGCCAGCAGCTTGGGTGGAGAGCAGTACTTC. The full variable domain, completed using reference TRBV5-1 and TRBJ2-7, is KAGVTQTPRYLIKTRGQQVTLSCSPISGHRSVSWYQQTPGQGLQFLFEYFSETQRNKGNFPGRFSGRQFSNSRSEMNVSTLELGDSALYLCASSLGGEQYFGPGTRLTVT.

The rearrangement uses TRBV29-1 and TRBJ1-2; D might be TRBD1 (5 bases). Between the trimmed V and J ends, which lost 3 bases and 8 bases, there was a span of 7 bases. The V gene's germline CDR1 is SQVTM and CDR2 ANQGSEA. This CDR3 region has 10 residues. The CDR3, as DNA: TGCAGCGTTGACAAGGGGGGCTACACCTTC. It translates to CSVDKGGYTF. Combining the CDR3 with reference TRBV29-1 and TRBJ1-2 gives the whole variable domain SAVISQKPSRDICQRGTSLTIQCQVDSQVTMMFWYRQQPGQSLTLIATANQGSEATYESGFVIDKFPISRPNLTFSTLTVSNMSPEDSSIYLCSVDKGGYTFGSGTRLTVV.

The rearrangement links TRBV19 to TRBJ1-2; D may be TRBD1 (5 bases). Between the trimmed V and J ends, which lost 7 bases and 2 bases, there was a span of 20 bases. CDR3 length: 16 residues. Germline V gene data show CDR1 as LNHDA and CDR2 as SQIVND (reference sequence). CDR3 sequence: CASTVGPGGANYGYTF. The CDR3 DNA reads TGTGCCAGTACCGTGGGTCCAGGTGGGGCAAACTATGGCTACACCTTC.

The chain uses TRBV28 and TRBJ2-7; D perhaps matches TRBD1 (7 bases). The CDR3 is made up of 14 amino acids. Trimming removed 7 bases at V and 0 bases at J, with 13 bases between. Per the germline V gene, CDR1 is MDHEN and CDR2 is SYDVKM. Written as DNA, the CDR3 is TGTGCCAGCACTGGCGGGACAGCCTCCTACGAGCAGTACTTC. It yields the protein CASTGGTASYEQYF. The complete variable domain, with remaining parts taken from reference TRBV28 and TRBJ2-7, reads DVKVTQSSRYLVKRTGEKVFLECVQDMDHENMFWYRQDPGLGLRLIYFSYDVKMKEKGDIPEGYSVSREKKERFSLILESASTNQTSMYLCASTGGTASYEQYFGPGTRLTVT.

CDR3 region: CASSQPSGLGVNYGYTF. The CDR3 coding sequence is TGCGCCAGCAGCCAACCCTCGGGACTGGGGGTTAACTATGGCTACACCTTC. The chain has TRBV4-1 and TRBJ1-2, with D possibly matching TRBD1 (5 bases). Trimming removed 2 bases from V and 1 base from J, with 17 bases in between. The CDR3 sequence is 17 residues long. CDR1 MGHRA and CDR2 YSYEKL come from the germline V gene.

V is TRBV6-5 and J is TRBJ1-2; 12 positions agree with TRBD1. Germline assignment: CDR1 MNHEY and CDR2 SVGAGI. The CDR3 totals 16 residues. V lost 4 bases to trimming and J lost 1 base; unmatched junction nucleotides: 4. In DNA form, the CDR3 reads TGTGCCAGCAGTTTGGGACAGGGGGCGGGTAACTATGGCTACACCTTC. It yields the protein CASSLGQGAGNYGYTF.

This chain joins TRBV9 and TRBJ1-1; D call uncertain. The ends were cut back, 4 bases at V and 0 bases at J, with 16 bases in the middle. The CDR3 covers 16 residues. Germline CDR1 and CDR2: SGDLS and YYNGEE. The CDR3 DNA reads as TGTGCCAGCAGCCCCCACGGGAGAACCATGAACACTGAAGCTTTCTTT. The encoded protein is CASSPHGRTMNTEAFF.

V gene TRBV9 combines with J gene TRBJ2-7; weak D call: TRBD2 (5 bases). Germline CDR1 reads SGDLS; CDR2 reads YYNGEE. Trimming cost V 0 bases and J 5 bases, with 15 bases left between them. This CDR3 comprises 15 residues. The CDR3 sequence: CASSVEGSDGDEQYF. The CDR3 DNA sequence: TGTGCCAGCAGCGTAGAGGGCTCAGACGGGGACGAGCAGTACTTC. Looking up the rest from reference TRBV9 and TRBJ2-7 gives the full variable domain: DSGVTQTPKHLITATGQRVTLRCSPRSGDLSVYWYQQSLDQGLQFLIQYYNGEERAKGNILERFSAQQFPDLHSELNLSSLELGDSALYFCASSVEGSDGDEQYFGPGTRLTVT.

V usage is TRBV7-2 and J usage is TRBJ1-5; D call uncertain. V was cut by 1 base and J by 6 bases, with 7 bases left in between. The germline V gene has CDR1 SGHTA and CDR2 FQGNSA. The CDR3 sequence is 13 residues long. CDR3 DNA sequence: TGTGCCAGCAGCTTAGGTTATTTTCAGCCCCAGCATTTT. This encodes CASSLGYFQPQHF.

CDR3 residues: CASSPERETQYF. The CDR3 DNA reads as TGTGCCAGCAGTCCGGAGAGAGAGACCCAGTACTTC. This chain connects TRBV6-5 to TRBJ2-5; D remains unclear. Trimming shortened V by 5 bases and J by 4 bases, and 8 bases separated the two germline ends. The CDR3 contains 12 residues. In germline, CDR1 is MNHEY, CDR2 SVGAGI.

This clone was seen a single time. This chain links TRBV6-6 with TRBJ1-5; TRBD1 is a possible D gene (5 bases). This CDR3 is 16 amino acids long. The V gene's germline CDR1 is MNHNY and CDR2 SVGAGI (reference sequence). V was shortened by 6 bases and J by 2 bases, with 17 bases between the two germline ends. The CDR3 sequence: CASRLLQGRGNQPQHF. The CDR3 region has the DNA TGTGCCAGCAGACTTCTCCAGGGTCGGGGCAATCAGCCCCAGCATTTT.

Remarks on this clone: Within the sample, other DNA sequences also encode this same CDR3. The chain carries TRBV7-9 and TRBJ1-1; D gene ambiguous. Trimming shortened V by 5 bases and J by 1 base, and 8 bases separated the two germline ends. Germline lookup yields CDR1 SEHNR and CDR2 FQNEAQ (reference sequence). This CDR3 region has 13 residues. For the CDR3, the DNA is TGTGCCAGCAGCACCACGGAGAACACTGAAGCTTTCTTT. It translates to CASSTTENTEAFF.

The genes are TRBV3-1 (or the pseudogene TRBV3-2) and TRBJ2-2, with TRBD2 as a possible D gene (6 bases). CDR3 length equals 19 residues. The germline gives CDR1 LGHDT, CDR2 YNNKEL (reference sequence). The V and J ends lost 2 bases and 3 bases respectively, with 22 bases between them. The CDR3 DNA sequence: TGTGCCAGCAGCCAATCATGGTTGCGGGGCGCGCAGTACACCGGGGAGCTGTTTTTT. Its translation: CASSQSWLRGAQYTGELFF.